Following are 23 T cell receptor beta chains from one sample sequenced in a study of blood T cell repertoires in COVID-19. Repertoires were generated with immunoSEQ multiplex PCR, while TCRdb's copy carries only in-frame clones and drops some. This sample yields approximately 250,000 clones, of which around nine tenths are seen a single time; approximately 2% belongs to the top ten. Sample: peripheral blood. These receptors all come from a young man with active or convalescent COVID-19.

The genes are TRBV5-6 and TRBJ2-7; TRBD2 matches at 9 bases. With 1 base clipped from V and 4 bases from J, the junction kept 9 bases outside the gene matches. CDR3 length: 16 residues. The germline gives CDR1 SGHDT, CDR2 YYEEEE. The chain's CDR3 is CASSLSAGGPLYEQYF. CDR3 sequence (DNA): TGTGCCAGCAGCTTGTCGGCGGGGGGGCCTCTTTACGAGCAGTACTTC.

This clone has ten or more counts. This chain links TRBV4-2 with TRBJ2-5, with D hard to call. The CDR3 is 15 amino acids. Trimming took off 3 bases at V and 1 base at J, with 12 bases between the two ends. Germline assignment: CDR1 LGHNA and CDR2 YNFKEQ. The CDR3 region is CASSHSATGQETQYF. As DNA, the CDR3 is TGTGCCAGCAGCCATTCGGCCACGGGCCAAGAGACCCAGTACTTC.

The V and J genes are TRBV19 and TRBJ2-5, with D possibly being TRBD1 (5 bases). The V gene's germline CDR1 is LNHDA and CDR2 SQIVND (reference sequence). Deletions cut 1 base from V and 5 bases from J, with 8 bases between. This CDR3 is 13 amino acids long. The CDR3 reads CASSIVRGETQYF. In DNA form, the CDR3 reads TGTGCCAGTAGTATAGTAAGGGGCGAGACCCAGTACTTC.

The chain is built from TRBV27 and TRBJ1-1; 9 nucleotides match TRBD1. There are 17 residues in the CDR3. Per germline, CDR1 MNHEY and CDR2 SMNVEV (reference sequence). J gave up 0 bases and V 1 base, and 6 bases lay outside the gene matches. CDR3 region: CASSLFGTGQMNTEAFF. The CDR3 DNA follows: TGTGCCAGCAGTTTATTCGGGACAGGGCAAATGAACACTGAAGCTTTCTTT.

The chain carries TRBV6-5 and TRBJ1-1; 7 bases align to TRBD1. The V gene's germline CDR1 is MNHEY and CDR2 SVGAGI. The trim removed 10 bases at V and 5 bases at J, leaving 10 bases unmatched. This CDR3 is 13 amino acids long. The CDR3 loop is CAITGEVRTEAFF. The CDR3 DNA reads as TGTGCCATAACAGGGGAAGTAAGAACTGAAGCTTTCTTT.

This chain links TRBV7-2 with TRBJ2-1; 7 bases fit TRBD1. Trimming took 5 bases from V and 3 from J; bases not matched to a gene: 4. Per the germline V gene, CDR1 is SGHTA and CDR2 is FQGNSA. This CDR3 is 14 amino acids long. In DNA, the CDR3 is TGTGCCAGCAGCAGGGGACAGATCTACAATGAGCAGTTCTTC. Translating gives CASSRGQIYNEQFF.

The chain combines TRBV11-3 with TRBJ1-2, with D unclear. The CDR3 contains 17 residues. The germline CDR1 and CDR2 sequences are SGHNT and YENEEA. Trimming took off 3 bases at V and 4 bases at J, with 21 bases between the two ends. The DNA for the CDR3 is TGTGCCAGCAGCTTCTCGAATAATAAAGACAACCGCTATGGCTACACCTTC. Protein: CASSFSNNKDNRYGYTF. Combining the CDR3 with reference TRBV11-3 and TRBJ1-2 gives the whole variable domain EAGVVQSPRYKIIEKKQPVAFWCNPISGHNTLYWYLQNLGQGPELLIRYENEEAVDDSQLPKDRFSAERLKGVDSTLKIQPAELGDSAVYLCASSFSNNKDNRYGYTFGSGTRLTVV.

The chain employs TRBV27 and TRBJ2-1; 7 nucleotides agree with TRBD2. CDR3 length: 16 residues. V was pared by 4 bases and J by 3 bases, with 9 bases of the junction left unmatched. Germline assignment: CDR1 MNHEY and CDR2 SMNVEV (reference sequence). The CDR3 nucleotides are TGTGCCAGCAGTTCAACCGGGACGGGGGGCTACAATGAGCAGTTCTTC. The encoded protein is CASSSTGTGGYNEQFF.

This chain uses TRBV5-8 with TRBJ2-1; possibly TRBD2 for D (6 bases). The CDR3 has 17 residues. The V and J ends lost 1 base and 2 bases respectively, with 16 bases between them. Germline V CDR1 and CDR2: SGHTS, YDEGEE. DNA of the CDR3: TGTGCCAGCAGCTTGTCGGAAACTAGCTTGCCCTACAATGAGCAGTTCTTC. Protein product: CASSLSETSLPYNEQFF.

This clone occurred once. V gene TRBV7-3 combines with J gene TRBJ1-2; 8 bases are shared with TRBD1. The CDR3 consists of 18 residues. Losses at the gene ends were 5 bases for V and 3 bases for J; bases not matched to a gene: 17. Per the germline V gene, CDR1 is SGHTA and CDR2 is FQGTGA. The CDR3 reads CASSPSDRDHTRYYGYTF. CDR3 bases: TGTGCCAGCAGCCCTTCGGACAGGGACCATACCCGATACTATGGCTACACCTTC.

This clone was counted a single time. This chain links TRBV4-3 with TRBJ1-6; 9 nucleotides align to TRBD1. Germline V gene lookup returns CDR1 LGHNA and CDR2 YSLEER. The V segment lost 2 bases and the J segment 7 bases; nucleotides outside the gene matches: 9. This CDR3 region has 17 residues. CDR3 nucleotide sequence: TGCGCCAGCAGCCAATCTTCCAGCGGACAGGGGAATTCACCCCTCCACTTT. Protein product: CASSQSSSGQGNSPLHF.

The chain employs TRBV15 and TRBJ1-5; D perhaps matches TRBD1 (5 bases). Germline-derived CDR1 and CDR2 are LNHNV and YYDKDF (reference sequence). V was trimmed by 0 bases and J by 7 bases, leaving 16 bases between them. The CDR3 has 16 residues. CDR3 in amino acids: CATSRDGQGGQQPQHF. DNA for the CDR3: TGTGCCACCAGCAGAGATGGGCAGGGAGGTCAGCAGCCCCAGCATTTT.

In its sample, this clone was seen once. V usage is TRBV6-1 and J usage is TRBJ2-7; 12 positions agree with TRBD2. CDR1 is MNHNS and CDR2 is SASEGT in the germline V gene. With V trimmed by 1 base and J by 4 bases, 5 bases remained unmatched. The CDR3 contains 16 residues. This chain's CDR3 is CASSEVSTSGGYEQYF. The CDR3 DNA reads as TGTGCCAGCAGTGAAGTATCGACTAGCGGGGGTTACGAGCAGTACTTC.

Only one count was recorded for this clone. The rearrangement uses TRBV12-3 or TRBV12-4 and TRBJ2-1; D may be TRBD2 (6 bases). V was cut by 7 bases and J by 6 bases, with 13 bases left in between. The CDR3 totals 13 residues. CDR3 sequence (DNA): TGTGCCAGCACCTTAAAGCGGGCCAATGAGCAGTTCTTC. Protein sequence: CASTLKRANEQFF.

The chain recombines TRBV29-1 with TRBJ2-7; perhaps TRBD2 as D (5 bases). The CDR3 has 16 amino acids. Germline CDR1 and CDR2: SQVTM and ANQGSEA. Between the trimmed V and J ends, which lost 0 bases and 0 bases, there was a span of 15 bases. The CDR3 spells CSVEDPKIGSSYEQYF. Written as DNA, the CDR3 is TGCAGCGTTGAAGATCCGAAGATAGGGAGCTCCTACGAGCAGTACTTC.

This clone was seen only once. V and J are TRBV6-5 and TRBJ1-2; possible D gene TRBD1, 6 bases. This CDR3 comprises 14 residues. The ends were cut back, 5 bases at V and 10 bases at J, with 20 bases in the middle. Germline V gene lookup returns CDR1 MNHEY and CDR2 SVGAGI. The CDR3 sequence is CASSRTQGFPLYTF. The CDR3, as DNA: TGTGCCAGCAGTAGAACACAGGGTTTTCCCCTCTACACCTTC.

The V and J genes are TRBV1 and TRBJ1-2; TRBD1, the table's D call, was not compared with the DNA. TRBV1 is described as a pseudogene. This CDR3 has 17 amino acids. CDR3 nucleotide sequence: TGCACCAGCAGCCAAGGAATCTTCACCGACAGGGAGGATGGCTACACCTTC. This gives the protein CTSSQGIFTDREDGYTF.

This clone was seen only once. The chain couples TRBV30 to TRBJ1-2; D is undetermined. The ends were cut back, 1 base at V and 2 bases at J, with 14 bases in the middle. Germline V gene sequence: CDR1 GTSNPN, CDR2 SVGIG (reference sequence). The CDR3 covers 15 residues. CDR3 nucleotide sequence: TGTGCCTGGAGTGCTAACGTGAGGGCCAACTATGGCTACACCTTC. Its protein product is CAWSANVRANYGYTF. The variable domain in full, completed from reference TRBV30 and TRBJ1-2, reads SQTIHQWPATLVQPVGSPLSLECTVEGTSNPNLYWYRQAAGRGLQLLFYSVGIGQISSEVPQNLSASRPQDRQFILSSKKLLLSDSGFYLCAWSANVRANYGYTFGSGTRLTVV.

The rearrangement uses TRBV6-2 or TRBV6-3 and TRBJ1-1; possible D gene TRBD1, 6 bases. V was pared by 3 bases and J by 4 bases, with 12 bases between. The CDR3 runs to 14 residues. Per the germline V gene, CDR1 is MNHEY and CDR2 is SVGEGT. In nucleotides, the CDR3 is TGTGCCAGCAGTTATACAGGGTGGAGCACTGAAGCTTTCTTT. Encoded protein: CASSYTGWSTEAFF.

The chain uses TRBV20-1 and TRBJ2-3; maybe TRBD2 (6 bases). The CDR3 runs 14 residues. V dropped 3 bases and J dropped 2 bases, with 12 bases sitting between them. Germline V gene lookup returns CDR1 DFQATT and CDR2 SNEGSKA (reference sequence). CDR3 DNA sequence: TGCAGTGCTAGTTCCGGGGGTGACACAGATACGCAGTATTTT. It is translated as CSASSGGDTDTQYF.

The chain combines TRBV5-4 with TRBJ2-7; the D is unclear. V was pared by 5 bases and J by 5 bases, with 14 bases between. The CDR3 is 13 amino acids. Germline V CDR1 and CDR2: SGHNT, YYREEE (reference sequence). CDR3 sequence reads: CASSSTLADEQYF. As DNA, the CDR3 is TGTGCCAGCAGTTCGACTCTGGCGGACGAGCAGTACTTC. Using reference TRBV5-4 and TRBJ2-7 for the parts outside the CDR3, the full variable domain is ETGVTQSPTHLIKTRGQQVTLRCSSQSGHNTVSWYQQALGQGPQFIFQYYREEENGRGNFPPRFSGLQFPNYSSELNVNALELDDSALYLCASSSTLADEQYFGPGTRLTVT.

The chain has TRBV3-1 (or the pseudogene TRBV3-2) and TRBJ1-2, with D possibly matching TRBD1 (5 bases). Germline CDR1 is LGHDT and CDR2 is YNNKEL (reference sequence). V was clipped by 5 bases and J by 4 bases, with 14 bases between them. The CDR3 runs to 14 residues. CDR3 nucleotide sequence: TGTGCCAGCAGCACAGGCGTTTCGGTCTATGGCTACACCTTC. It yields the protein CASSTGVSVYGYTF.

This chain uses TRBV3-1 (or the pseudogene TRBV3-2) with TRBJ2-5; weak D call: TRBD2 (5 bases). V lost 3 bases to trimming and J lost 0 bases, with 14 bases between them. Germline assignment: CDR1 LGHDT and CDR2 YNNKEL (reference sequence). There are 16 residues in the CDR3. The CDR3 DNA reads as TGTGCCAGCAGCCATAGGACTGGAAAGTACCAAGAGACCCAGTACTTC. This encodes CASSHRTGKYQETQYF.